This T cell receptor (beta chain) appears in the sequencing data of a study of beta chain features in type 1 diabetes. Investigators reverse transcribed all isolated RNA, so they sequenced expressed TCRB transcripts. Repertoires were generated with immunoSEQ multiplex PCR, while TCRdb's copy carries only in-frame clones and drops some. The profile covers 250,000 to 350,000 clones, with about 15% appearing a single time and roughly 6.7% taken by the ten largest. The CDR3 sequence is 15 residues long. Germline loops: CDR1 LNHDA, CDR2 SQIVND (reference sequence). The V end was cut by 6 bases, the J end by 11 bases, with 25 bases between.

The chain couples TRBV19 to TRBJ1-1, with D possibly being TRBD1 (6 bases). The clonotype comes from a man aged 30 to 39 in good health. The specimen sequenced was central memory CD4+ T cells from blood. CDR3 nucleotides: TGTGCCAGTAGGGCCGGGTTACAGGGAAGGGAGAACGCTTTCTTT. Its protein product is CASRAGLQGRENAFF.